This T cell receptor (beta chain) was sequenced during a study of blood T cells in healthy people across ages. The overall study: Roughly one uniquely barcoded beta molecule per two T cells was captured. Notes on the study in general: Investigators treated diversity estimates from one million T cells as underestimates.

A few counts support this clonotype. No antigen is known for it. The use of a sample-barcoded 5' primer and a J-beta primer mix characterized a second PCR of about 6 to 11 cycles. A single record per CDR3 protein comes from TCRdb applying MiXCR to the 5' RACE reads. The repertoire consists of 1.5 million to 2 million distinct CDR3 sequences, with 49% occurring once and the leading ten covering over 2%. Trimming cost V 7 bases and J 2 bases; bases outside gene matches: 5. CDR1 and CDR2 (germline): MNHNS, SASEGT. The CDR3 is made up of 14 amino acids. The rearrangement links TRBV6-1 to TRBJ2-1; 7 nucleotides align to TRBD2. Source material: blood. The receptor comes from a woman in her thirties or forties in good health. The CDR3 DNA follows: TGTGCCAGCAACCGGGGAGGGCCCTACAATGAGCAGTTCTTC. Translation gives CASNRGGPYNEQFF.